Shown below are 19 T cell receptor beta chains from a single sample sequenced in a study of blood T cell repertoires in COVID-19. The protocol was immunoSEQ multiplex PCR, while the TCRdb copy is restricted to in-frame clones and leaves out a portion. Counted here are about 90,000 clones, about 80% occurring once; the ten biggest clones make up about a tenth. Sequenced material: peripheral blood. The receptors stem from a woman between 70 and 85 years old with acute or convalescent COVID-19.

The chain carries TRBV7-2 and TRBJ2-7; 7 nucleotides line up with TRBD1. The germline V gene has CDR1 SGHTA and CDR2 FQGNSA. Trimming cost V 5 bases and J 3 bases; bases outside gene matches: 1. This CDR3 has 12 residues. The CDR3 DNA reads TGTGCCAGCAGCCCAGGGGGCTACGAGCAGTACTTC. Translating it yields CASSPGGYEQYF.

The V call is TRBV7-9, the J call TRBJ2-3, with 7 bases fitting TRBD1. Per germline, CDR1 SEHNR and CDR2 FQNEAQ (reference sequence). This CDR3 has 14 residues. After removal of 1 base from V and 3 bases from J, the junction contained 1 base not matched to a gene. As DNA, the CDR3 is TGTGCCAGCAGCTTAGTACAGGGGACAGATACGCAGTATTTT. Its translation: CASSLVQGTDTQYF.

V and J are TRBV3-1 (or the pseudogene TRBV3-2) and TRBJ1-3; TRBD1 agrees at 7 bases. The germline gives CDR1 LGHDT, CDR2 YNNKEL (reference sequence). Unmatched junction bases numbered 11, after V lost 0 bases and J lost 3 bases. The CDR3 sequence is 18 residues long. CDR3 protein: CASSQELPGQSFGNTIYF. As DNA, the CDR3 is TGTGCCAGCAGCCAAGAACTCCCGGGACAGAGTTTTGGAAACACCATATATTTT.

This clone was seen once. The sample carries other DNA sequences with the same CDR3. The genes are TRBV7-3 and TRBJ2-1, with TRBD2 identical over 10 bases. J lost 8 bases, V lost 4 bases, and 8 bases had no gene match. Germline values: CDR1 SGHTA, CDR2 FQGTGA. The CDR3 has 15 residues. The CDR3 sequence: CASSSLAGVTHEQFF. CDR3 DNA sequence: TGTGCCAGCAGCTCCCTAGCGGGAGTTACGCATGAGCAGTTCTTC.

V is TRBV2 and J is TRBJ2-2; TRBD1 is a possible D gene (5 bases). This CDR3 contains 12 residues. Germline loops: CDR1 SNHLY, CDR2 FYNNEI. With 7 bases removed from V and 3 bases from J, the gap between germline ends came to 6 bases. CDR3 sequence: CASTRDTGELFF. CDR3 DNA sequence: TGTGCCAGCACCAGGGACACCGGGGAGCTGTTTTTT.

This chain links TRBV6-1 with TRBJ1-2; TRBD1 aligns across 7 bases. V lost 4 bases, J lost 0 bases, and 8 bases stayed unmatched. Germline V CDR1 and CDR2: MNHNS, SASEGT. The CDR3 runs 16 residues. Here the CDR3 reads CASSARQGRANYGYTF. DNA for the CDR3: TGTGCCAGCAGTGCCAGACAGGGTAGGGCTAACTATGGCTACACCTTC.

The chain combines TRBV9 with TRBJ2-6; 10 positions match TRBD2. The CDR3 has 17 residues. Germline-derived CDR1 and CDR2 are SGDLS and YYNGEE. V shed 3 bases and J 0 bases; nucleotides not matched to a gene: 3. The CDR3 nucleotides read TGTGCCAGCAGCGCTAGCGGGGGACGCTCTGGGGCCAACGTCCTGACTTTC. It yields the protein CASSASGGRSGANVLTF.

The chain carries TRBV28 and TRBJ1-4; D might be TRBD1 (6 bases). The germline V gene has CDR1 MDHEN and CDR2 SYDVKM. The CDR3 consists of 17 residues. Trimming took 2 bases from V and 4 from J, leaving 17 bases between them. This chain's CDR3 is CASSLSTGKAGNEKLFF. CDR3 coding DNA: TGTGCCAGCAGTTTAAGCACAGGGAAGGCGGGTAATGAAAAACTGTTTTTT.

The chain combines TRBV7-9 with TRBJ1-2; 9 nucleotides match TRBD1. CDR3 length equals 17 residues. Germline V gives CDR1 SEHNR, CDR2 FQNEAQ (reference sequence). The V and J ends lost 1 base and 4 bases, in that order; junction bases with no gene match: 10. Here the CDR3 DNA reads TGTGCCAGCAGCTTAGTAATCGGGACAGGGACCGGCTATGGCTACACCTTC. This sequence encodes CASSLVIGTGTGYGYTF. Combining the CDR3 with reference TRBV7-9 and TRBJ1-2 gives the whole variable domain DTGVSQNPRHKITKRGQNVTFRCDPISEHNRLYWYRQTLGQGPEFLTYFQNEAQLEKSRLLSDRFSAERPKGSFSTLEIQRTEQGDSAMYLCASSLVIGTGTGYGYTFGSGTRLTVV.

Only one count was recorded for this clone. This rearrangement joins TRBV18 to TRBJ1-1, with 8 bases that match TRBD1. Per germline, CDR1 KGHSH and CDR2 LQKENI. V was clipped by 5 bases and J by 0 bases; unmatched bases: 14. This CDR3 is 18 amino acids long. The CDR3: CASSAQGALTGLNTEAFF. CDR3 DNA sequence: TGTGCCAGCTCAGCCCAGGGGGCCCTAACCGGATTGAACACTGAAGCTTTCTTT.

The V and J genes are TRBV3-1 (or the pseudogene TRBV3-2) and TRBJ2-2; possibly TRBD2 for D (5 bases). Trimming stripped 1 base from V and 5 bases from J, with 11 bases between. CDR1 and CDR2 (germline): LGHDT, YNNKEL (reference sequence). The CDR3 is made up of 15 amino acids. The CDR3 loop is CASSQVRGFTGELFF. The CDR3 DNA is TGTGCCAGCAGCCAAGTTCGGGGTTTTACCGGGGAGCTGTTTTTT.

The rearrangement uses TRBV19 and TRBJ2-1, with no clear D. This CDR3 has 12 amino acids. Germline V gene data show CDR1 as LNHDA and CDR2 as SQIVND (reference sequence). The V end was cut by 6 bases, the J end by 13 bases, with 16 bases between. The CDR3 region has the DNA TGTGCCAGTAGCAATAGTCTAGGTTTACAGTTCTTC. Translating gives CASSNSLGLQFF.

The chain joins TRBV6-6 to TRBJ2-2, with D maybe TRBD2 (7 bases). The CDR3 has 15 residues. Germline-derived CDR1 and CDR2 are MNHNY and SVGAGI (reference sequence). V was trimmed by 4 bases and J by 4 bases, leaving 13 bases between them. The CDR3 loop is CASSLGGGATGELFF. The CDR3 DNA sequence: TGTGCCAGCAGTTTGGGAGGGGGGGCCACCGGGGAGCTGTTTTTT.

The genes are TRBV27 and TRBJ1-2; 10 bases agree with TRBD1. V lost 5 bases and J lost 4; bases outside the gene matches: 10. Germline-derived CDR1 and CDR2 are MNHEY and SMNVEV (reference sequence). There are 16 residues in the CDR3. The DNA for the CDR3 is TGTGCCAGCAGTCCGATAGGACAGGGGGGAGGCTATGGCTACACCTTC. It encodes CASSPIGQGGGYGYTF.

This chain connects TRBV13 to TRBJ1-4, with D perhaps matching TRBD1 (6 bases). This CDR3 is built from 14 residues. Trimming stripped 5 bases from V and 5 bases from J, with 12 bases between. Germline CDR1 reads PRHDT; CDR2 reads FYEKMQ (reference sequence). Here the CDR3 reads CASSRDRSNEKLFF. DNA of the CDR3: TGTGCCAGCAGCCGAGACAGGTCAAATGAAAAACTGTTTTTT.

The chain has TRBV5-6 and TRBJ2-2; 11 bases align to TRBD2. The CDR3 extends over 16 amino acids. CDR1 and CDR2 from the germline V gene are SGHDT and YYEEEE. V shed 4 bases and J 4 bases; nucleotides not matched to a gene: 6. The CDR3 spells CASSTGLAVPTGELFF. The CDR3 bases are TGTGCCAGCAGCACGGGACTAGCGGTTCCCACCGGGGAGCTGTTTTTT.

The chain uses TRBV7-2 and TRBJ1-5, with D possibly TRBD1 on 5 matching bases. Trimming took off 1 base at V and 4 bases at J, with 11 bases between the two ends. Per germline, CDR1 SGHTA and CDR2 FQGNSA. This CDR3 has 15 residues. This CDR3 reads CASSLVWGFNQPQHF. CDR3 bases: TGTGCCAGCAGCTTAGTTTGGGGCTTTAATCAGCCCCAGCATTTT. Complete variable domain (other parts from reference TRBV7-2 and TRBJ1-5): GAGVSQSPSNKVTEKGKDVELRCDPISGHTALYWYRQSLGQGLEFLIYFQGNSAPDKSGLPSDRFSAERTGGSVSTLTIQRTQQEDSAVYLCASSLVWGFNQPQHFGDGTRLSIL.

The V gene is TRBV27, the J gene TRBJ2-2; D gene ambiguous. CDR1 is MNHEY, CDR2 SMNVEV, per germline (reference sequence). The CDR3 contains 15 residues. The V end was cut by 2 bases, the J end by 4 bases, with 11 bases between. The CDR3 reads CASSLTPTGTGELFF. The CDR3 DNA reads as TGTGCCAGCAGTTTAACCCCTACGGGCACCGGGGAGCTGTTTTTT.

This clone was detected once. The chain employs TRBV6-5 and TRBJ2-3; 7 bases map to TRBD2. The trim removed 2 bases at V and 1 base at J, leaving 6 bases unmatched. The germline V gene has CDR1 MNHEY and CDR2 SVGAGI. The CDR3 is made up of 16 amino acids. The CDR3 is CASSYRRESRTDTQYF. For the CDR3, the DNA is TGTGCCAGCAGTTACAGGCGGGAGAGTCGCACAGATACGCAGTATTTT.